These 10 T cell receptor beta chains originate from one sample sequenced in a study of T cells in women clearing cervical HPV infection. Generated by immunoSEQ multiplex PCR, the TCRdb table keeps only in-frame clones and is missing some. This sample's table has around 30,000 clones. The sample consisted of blood buffy coat. These receptors were obtained from a woman between 18 and 70 years old with a cervical HPV16 infection that either progressed to CIN3+ or cleared (not recorded which).

The covered CDR3 bases are TGTGCCAGCAGTGAAGACCCCTCCAGATACAATGAG. Amino acid sequence: CASSEDPSRYNE. The CDR3 in full is CASSEDPSRYNEQFF. The chain carries TRBV6-1 and TRBJ2-1, with D uncertain. Read sequence stops 3 residues before the CDR3 end, and the germline J gene provides the missing end. This CDR3 has 15 residues. In germline, CDR1 is MNHNS, CDR2 SASEGT. Trimming took off 1 base at V and 4 bases at J, with 11 bases between the two ends.

About this clone itself: The read halts 3 residues ahead of the CDR3 end, with the missing end drawn from the germline J gene. The V gene is TRBV12-5, the J gene TRBJ1-1; D gene ambiguous. The V end lost 7 bases, the J end lost 1 base, and 7 bases lay between the germline ends. The CDR3 covers 12 residues. Germline-derived CDR1 and CDR2 are LGHNT and FRNRAP. CDR3: CASEPGNTEAFF. Incomplete CDR3 DNA: TGTGCTAGTGAGCCGGGGAACACTGAA.

Here the CDR3 reads CASSNRVAEAFF. The sequenced CDR3 bases are TGTGCCAGCAGCAACAGGGTCGCTGAA. The V gene is TRBV5-5, the J gene TRBJ1-1; tentatively, D is TRBD1 (6 bases). Read coverage stops 3 residues before the CDR3 terminus; the germline J gene supplies the remainder. The CDR3 consists of 12 residues. The germline V and J ends were trimmed by 4 bases and 6 bases, with 10 bases remaining between them. Germline V lookup: CDR1 SGHKS, CDR2 YYEKEE (reference sequence).

Of note for this clone: The read falls 3 residues short of the CDR3 end, and the missing part is taken from the germline J gene. The chain links TRBV18 to TRBJ2-2; TRBD1 matches 7 bases. Germline V gene data show CDR1 as KGHSH and CDR2 as LQKENI. There are 17 residues in the CDR3. V shed 1 base, J shed 4 bases, and the junction held 9 bases outside the gene matches. The DNA read from the CDR3 is TGTGCCAGCTCACCACAAAGGACAGGCACCCTCACCGGGGAG. Translating it yields CASSPQRTGTLTGE. In full, the CDR3 reads CASSPQRTGTLTGELFF.

CDR3 DNA, as far as it was read: TGCGCCAGCAGCCAAGGGGGACTAGCGGTAGATACG. Its protein product is CASSQGGLAVDT. The full CDR3 protein reads CASSQGGLAVDTQYF. The chain employs TRBV4-1 and TRBJ2-3; 11 nucleotides agree with TRBD2. The read is 3 residues too short to cover the CDR3 end, so that end is filled in from the germline J gene. The CDR3 covers 15 residues. The germline V gene has CDR1 MGHRA and CDR2 YSYEKL. The J segment lost 5 bases and the V segment lost 1 base, leaving 2 bases of the junction unmatched.

About this clone itself: The CDR3 end lies 3 residues beyond the end of the read and is filled in from the germline J gene. The chain carries TRBV6-2 or TRBV6-3 and TRBJ2-2; 7 bases agree with TRBD2. The CDR3 consists of 13 residues. V shed 7 bases and J 6 bases; nucleotides not matched to a gene: 5. In germline, CDR1 is MNHEY, CDR2 SVGEGT. The CDR3 bases that were read are TGTGCCAGCAACAATCGGGGGGCCGGGGAG. As protein: CASNNRGAGE. The full CDR3 sequence reads CASNNRGAGELFF.

Points on this clone: The read is 3 residues too short to cover the CDR3 end, so that end is filled in from the germline J gene. This chain joins TRBV11-2 and TRBJ2-7; no clear D gene. Deletions cut 0 bases from V and 6 bases from J, with 6 bases between. The germline V gene has CDR1 SGHAT and CDR2 FQNNGV. The CDR3 extends over 12 amino acids. The part of the CDR3 DNA that was read is TGTGCCAGCAGCTTAGATTTAGCCGAG. Translation gives CASSLDLAE. The complete CDR3 sequence is CASSLDLAEQYF. Together with reference TRBV11-2 and TRBJ2-7, the CDR3 gives the full variable domain: EAGVAQSPRYKIIEKRQSVAFWCNPISGHATLYWYQQILGQGPKLLIQFQNNGVVDDSQLPKDRFSAERLKGVDSTLKIQPAKLEDSAVYLCASSLDLAEQYFGPGTRLTVT.

About this clone itself: The read comes to an end 3 residues before the CDR3 does, leaving the germline J gene to fill in the end. V usage is TRBV6-2 or TRBV6-3 and J usage is TRBJ2-5; a weak D match, TRBD2 (6 bases). The CDR3 consists of 13 residues. Trimming cost V 6 bases and J 1 base, with 9 bases left between them. CDR1 is MNHEY, CDR2 SVGEGT, per germline. The DNA read from the CDR3 is TGTGCCAGCAGCCGGGACTTCCAAGAGACC. Translated: CASSRDFQET. The CDR3 as a whole reads CASSRDFQETQYF.

As for this clone: The read terminates 3 residues before the CDR3 end, so the remaining end is supplied by the germline J gene. This rearrangement joins TRBV6-2 or TRBV6-3 to TRBJ2-2; no clear D. V dropped 4 bases and J dropped 6 bases, with 12 bases sitting between them. Germline assignment: CDR1 MNHEY and CDR2 SVGEGT. CDR3 length equals 14 residues. The CDR3 reads CASSSAGYAGELFF. Incomplete CDR3 DNA: TGTGCCAGCAGTTCGGCCGGGTACGCCGGGGAG.

For this clone: The missing CDR3 end, 3 residues past where the read stops, is filled in from the germline J gene. J is TRBJ2-4 and V is TRBV19, with D possibly TRBD2 on 6 matching bases. CDR3 length equals 12 residues. CDR1 is LNHDA and CDR2 is SQIVND in the germline V gene (reference sequence). CDR3 in amino acids: CAGANGGGGQYF. The sequenced part of the CDR3 DNA is TGTGCCGGCGCCAACGGGGGAGGAGGT.